Listed below are T cell receptor beta chains from one sample, sequenced in a study of T cells in Graves' hyperthyroidism and ophthalmopathy. MiXCR, applied by TCRdb to the multiplex PCR reads, yields one record per CDR3 protein. The sample comprises about 350,000 distinct CDR3 sequences, approximately 15% of which are singletons, and about 26% rests with the top ten. Input material: blood. These receptors were collected from a woman under 40 with Graves' hyperthyroidism. CDR3s include the opening cysteine and the closing phenylalanine or tryptophan. Fields, in order: CDR3 length, J gene, V gene, D gene, clone size, CDR3 protein, CDR3 DNA. A D gene is named only where the DNA matches it firmly. Clone sizes are given selectively: once, few, many, or a class where the clone is expanded.

CDR3 length: 15; J gene: TRBJ2-3; V gene: TRBV20-1; D gene: TRBD2; clone size: many; CDR3 protein: CSARDSAGVADTQYF; CDR3 DNA: TGCAGTGCTAGAGATTCGGCGGGAGTGGCCGATACGCAGTATTTT
CDR3 length: 18; J gene: TRBJ2-6; V gene: TRBV7-9; D gene: NA; clone size: NA; CDR3 protein: CASSLAWRPLSGANVLTF; CDR3 DNA: TGTGCCAGCAGCCTGGCGTGGCGGCCTCTATCTGGGGCCAACGTCCTGACTTTC
CDR3 length: 13; J gene: TRBJ1-2; V gene: TRBV29-1; D gene: NA; clone size: many; CDR3 protein: CSSKDDLSTGYTF; CDR3 DNA: TGCAGCAGTAAGGATGATTTATCCACTGGCTACACCTTC
CDR3 length: 13; J gene: TRBJ1-1; V gene: TRBV24-1; D gene: NA; clone size: many; CDR3 protein: CATSLTGNTEAFF; CDR3 DNA: TGTGCCACCAGTCTGACAGGGAACACTGAAGCTTTCTTT
CDR3 length: 14; J gene: TRBJ1-4; V gene: TRBV30; D gene: NA; clone size: few; CDR3 protein: CAWRGQGRNEKLFF; CDR3 DNA: TGTGCCTGGAGAGGTCAGGGGCGCAATGAAAAACTGTTTTTT
CDR3 length: 17; J gene: TRBJ1-2; V gene: TRBV7-8; D gene: NA; clone size: NA; CDR3 protein: CASSLVGSKPINYGYTF; CDR3 DNA: TGTGCCAGCAGCTTAGTAGGCAGCAAACCTATTAACTATGGCTACACCTTC
CDR3 length: 12; J gene: TRBJ2-1; V gene: TRBV28; D gene: NA; clone size: few; CDR3 protein: CASSLEWNEQFF; CDR3 DNA: TGTGCCAGCAGTTTAGAGTGGAATGAGCAGTTCTTC
CDR3 length: 16; J gene: TRBJ2-1; V gene: TRBV4-3; D gene: TRBD2; clone size: NA; CDR3 protein: CASSQDWAGGPNEQFF; CDR3 DNA: TGCGCCAGCAGCCAAGATTGGGCGGGAGGGCCTAATGAGCAGTTCTTC
CDR3 length: 15; J gene: TRBJ1-3; V gene: TRBV5-1; D gene: NA; clone size: NA; CDR3 protein: CASSFDSSSGNTIYF; CDR3 DNA: TGCGCCAGCAGCTTTGACAGCTCCTCTGGAAACACCATATATTTT
CDR3 length: 14; J gene: TRBJ2-7; V gene: TRBV28; D gene: TRBD2; clone size: few; CDR3 protein: CASTLAGVRYEQYF; CDR3 DNA: TGTGCCAGCACCTTAGCGGGAGTTAGGTACGAGCAGTACTTC
CDR3 length: 14; J gene: TRBJ1-2; V gene: TRBV19; D gene: TRBD1; clone size: few; CDR3 protein: CASTRDRDSYGYTF; CDR3 DNA: TGTGCCAGTACCAGGGACAGGGATTCCTATGGCTACACCTTC
CDR3 length: 13; J gene: TRBJ1-1; V gene: TRBV5-1; D gene: TRBD1; clone size: NA; CDR3 protein: CASSADRGTEAFF; CDR3 DNA: TGCGCCAGCAGCGCCGACAGGGGCACTGAAGCTTTCTTT
CDR3 length: 12; J gene: TRBJ2-1; V gene: TRBV29-1; D gene: NA; clone size: NA; CDR3 protein: CSGQGGYNEQFF; CDR3 DNA: TGCAGCGGCCAGGGCGGGTACAATGAGCAGTTCTTC
CDR3 length: 13; J gene: TRBJ2-2; V gene: TRBV28; D gene: NA; clone size: many; CDR3 protein: CASRWTYTGELFF; CDR3 DNA: TGTGCCAGCAGGTGGACATACACCGGGGAGCTGTTTTTT
CDR3 length: 19; J gene: TRBJ2-2; V gene: TRBV5-6; D gene: TRBD1; clone size: few; CDR3 protein: CASSPLLAAITGDTGELFF; CDR3 DNA: TGTGCCAGCAGCCCACTGCTTGCTGCGATAACAGGGGACACCGGGGAGCTGTTTTTT
CDR3 length: 17; J gene: TRBJ2-3; V gene: TRBV7-2; D gene: NA; clone size: many; CDR3 protein: CASSLTQGRSVTDTQYF; CDR3 DNA: TGTGCCAGCAGCTTAACCCAGGGACGTTCGGTCACAGATACGCAGTATTTT
CDR3 length: 14; J gene: TRBJ2-7; V gene: TRBV7-9; D gene: TRBD1; clone size: few; CDR3 protein: CASSPEGQGAEQYF; CDR3 DNA: TGTGCCAGCAGCCCAGAGGGACAGGGGGCCGAGCAGTACTTC
CDR3 length: 14; J gene: TRBJ2-2; V gene: TRBV10-3; D gene: TRBD1; clone size: many; CDR3 protein: CAIRTGENTGELFF; CDR3 DNA: TGTGCCATCCGGACAGGGGAGAACACCGGGGAGCTGTTTTTT
CDR3 length: 14; J gene: TRBJ1-5; V gene: TRBV12-3/TRBV12-4; D gene: NA; clone size: NA; CDR3 protein: CASSRLGGGQPQHF; CDR3 DNA: TGTGCCAGCAGTCGTCTAGGTGGAGGTCAGCCCCAGCATTTT
CDR3 length: 12; J gene: TRBJ2-5; V gene: TRBV6-2/TRBV6-3; D gene: NA; clone size: many; CDR3 protein: CASRGLQETQYF; CDR3 DNA: TGTGCCAGCCGAGGACTGCAAGAGACCCAGTACTTC
CDR3 length: 14; J gene: TRBJ2-4; V gene: TRBV6-1; D gene: NA; clone size: many; CDR3 protein: CATSLGLAKNIQYF; CDR3 DNA: TGTGCCACCTCTCTTGGATTAGCCAAAAACATTCAGTACTTC
CDR3 length: 14; J gene: TRBJ2-2; V gene: TRBV24-1; D gene: TRBD2; clone size: few; CDR3 protein: CATSDPTSSRELFF; CDR3 DNA: TGTGCCACCAGTGACCCGACTAGCTCCCGGGAGCTGTTTTTT